This T cell receptor beta chain stems from a study of T cell responses to AZD1222 COVID-19 vaccine. Study-wide results and caveats: In a largely white British group with more females than males, clonal diversity was possibly underestimated. Spike-specific TCR breadth and depth were elevated following two AZD1222 doses. It was only a handful of AZD1222 recipients who were seropositive at baseline. Nearly half of spike-specific TCRs reportedly go after variant regions that carry no mutations.

Clones were sequenced by immunoSEQ multiplex PCR, and TCRdb holds only the in-frame ones, with some missing. Of about 170,000 clones in the sample, 90% to 95% were seen once. This clone appeared a single time. The target antigen is unknown. Germline CDR1 KGHSH, CDR2 LQKENI. The V end lost 3 bases, the J end lost 6 bases, and 12 bases lay between the germline ends. The CDR3 loop spans 15 amino acids. The material sequenced was peripheral blood, taken on day 0 of AZD1222 vaccination. This receptor was taken from an adult in good health. The V call is TRBV18, the J call TRBJ2-6, with unresolved D. The CDR3 nucleotides are TGTGCCAGCTCACCGAAAAGAAGGGAGGCCAACGTCCTGACTTTC. Protein sequence: CASSPKRREANVLTF.